The sequence of this TCR beta chain was determined in a study of blood T cells in healthy people across ages. Primers used in a second PCR of roughly 6 to 11 cycles were a sample-barcoded 5' primer and a J-beta primer mix. TCRdb itself ran the 5' RACE reads through MiXCR, one entry per CDR3 protein. Of about a million distinct CDR3 sequences detected, roughly half appear once; the ten largest clones hold over 20%. The CDR3 covers 15 residues. J was trimmed by 0 bases and V by 5 bases; bases with no gene match: 4. Germline CDR1 SGHDN, CDR2 FVKESK. Sample: blood. This TCR came from a woman aged 55-69 years in good health. The chain couples TRBV14 to TRBJ2-3; 8 bases are a match to TRBD1. The CDR3 loop is CASSARDRSTDTQYF. The DNA of the CDR3 is TGTGCCAGCAGCGCCCGGGACAGGAGCACAGATACGCAGTATTTT.